These 30 T cell receptor beta chains came from one sample sequenced in a study of early T cells in non-severe SARS-CoV-2 infection. TCRdb re-called the 5' RACE reads through MiXCR, storing one row per CDR3 protein. The sample includes 65,000 to 75,000 distinct CDR3 sequences, approximately 4.5% of them seen just once. This material consisted of whole blood, taken at baseline. The receptors derive from an adult who was a healthcare worker with PCR-confirmed SARS-CoV-2 infection or an uninfected control (not recorded which). The donor label of this sample is uncertain.

This clonotype was seen repeatedly, ten times or more. V is TRBV28 and J is TRBJ2-1; D remains ambiguous. The CDR3 is 13 amino acids. The germline V gene encodes CDR1 MDHEN and CDR2 SYDVKM. V was trimmed by 6 bases and J by 0 bases, leaving 6 bases between them. The CDR3 sequence: CASRVGSYNEQFF. In DNA form, the CDR3 reads TGTGCCAGCAGGGTGGGCTCCTACAATGAGCAGTTCTTC.

The chain is built from TRBV3-1 and TRBJ2-3; TRBD1 is a possible D gene (5 bases). This CDR3 region has 17 residues. V gave up 3 bases and J gave up 3 bases, with 19 bases separating them. Germline V CDR1 and CDR2: LGHDT, YNNKEL (reference sequence). The CDR3 DNA reads TGTGCCAGCAGCCATGCACCTCAAAGGGGCCCGACAGATACGCAGTATTTT. This sequence encodes CASSHAPQRGPTDTQYF.

This chain links TRBV7-2 with TRBJ2-5, with 11 positions matching TRBD2. J was trimmed by 5 bases and V by 5 bases; bases with no gene match: 7. From germline, CDR1 is SGHTA and CDR2 FQGNSA. The CDR3 length is 15 residues. The CDR3 nucleotides read TGTGCCAGCAGCCCGGGACTAGCGGAGTATGAGACCCAGTACTTC. It encodes CASSPGLAEYETQYF.

The chain recombines TRBV3-1 with TRBJ1-5; TRBD1 might be the D (6 bases). CDR1 is LGHDT, CDR2 YNNKEL, per germline (reference sequence). This CDR3 has 17 residues. V shed 2 bases and J shed 7 bases, with 21 bases lying between them. CDR3 DNA: TGTGCCAGCAGCCAATCGCCTCAGGGGACCGGGGGACAGCCCCAGCATTTT. As protein: CASSQSPQGTGGQPQHF.

This clonotype was counted many times. This chain uses TRBV29-1 with TRBJ2-3; D is possibly TRBD1 (6 bases). The germline CDR1 and CDR2 sequences are SQVTM and ANQGSEA. The CDR3 spans 11 residues. Between the trimmed V and J ends, which lost 4 bases and 6 bases, there was a span of 8 bases. The CDR3 DNA reads as TGCAGCGTTGGAGGACAGGATACGCAGTATTTT. Translating it yields CSVGGQDTQYF.

V is TRBV20-1 and J is TRBJ1-2, with D perhaps TRBD1 (6 bases). The CDR3 is made up of 11 amino acids. Looked up from germline, CDR1 is DFQATT and CDR2 is SNEGSKA (reference sequence). V lost 3 bases to trimming and J lost 13 bases, with 15 bases between them. The CDR3 region has the DNA TGCAGTGCTAGGGGTCGACAGGTGGTCACCTTC. Protein: CSARGRQVVTF.

This clonotype was observed at least ten times. J is TRBJ2-5 and V is TRBV6-5; tentatively, D is TRBD2 (5 bases). CDR1 and CDR2 from the germline V gene are MNHEY and SVGAGI. The CDR3 extends over 13 amino acids. Between the trimmed V and J ends, which lost 4 bases and 4 bases, there was a span of 10 bases. The CDR3 DNA is TGTGCCAGCAGTTCGGGAAGGCTAGAGACCCAGTACTTC. As protein: CASSSGRLETQYF.

This clonotype was observed a handful of times. The chain has TRBV27 and TRBJ2-5, with no clear D. This CDR3 is 13 amino acids long. Per the germline V gene, CDR1 is MNHEY and CDR2 is SMNVEV (reference sequence). V gave up 3 bases and J gave up 4 bases, with 9 bases separating them. The CDR3 reads CASSFWAGETQYF. The DNA for the CDR3 is TGTGCCAGCAGTTTTTGGGCTGGAGAGACCCAGTACTTC.

This clonotype was counted many times. This chain joins TRBV6-4 and TRBJ2-3, with TRBD2 matching over 9 bases. The CDR3 loop spans 15 amino acids. The J segment lost 5 bases and the V segment lost 2 bases, leaving 5 bases of the junction unmatched. In germline, CDR1 is MRHNA, CDR2 SNTAGT. The CDR3 reads CASSDGELAGDTQYF. The CDR3 DNA sequence: TGTGCCAGCAGTGACGGGGAACTAGCGGGAGATACGCAGTATTTT.

V usage is TRBV10-1 and J usage is TRBJ1-1, with TRBD1 matching over 10 bases. This CDR3 comprises 15 residues. Germline CDR1 WNHNN, CDR2 SYGVQD (reference sequence). The J segment lost 3 bases and the V segment lost 10 bases, leaving 11 bases of the junction unmatched. Written as DNA, the CDR3 is TGCGCCACCCCGGGACAGGGGCCGCTCGACACTGAAGCTTTCTTT. Residues: CATPGQGPLDTEAFF.

The V call is TRBV7-2, the J call TRBJ1-1; D unresolved. Per the germline V gene, CDR1 is SGHTA and CDR2 is FQGNSA. The CDR3 has 16 amino acids. V was shortened by 3 bases and J by 5 bases, with 19 bases between the two germline ends. The CDR3 DNA reads TGTGCCAGCAGCTTCCCAATCTACAGAGGCAATACTGAAGCTTTCTTT. Translating it yields CASSFPIYRGNTEAFF.

In this sample, this clonotype turned up many times. J is TRBJ2-6 and V is TRBV12-3 or TRBV12-4, with D possibly matching TRBD1 (5 bases). Deletions cut 8 bases from V and 0 bases from J, with 14 bases between. The length of the CDR3 is 16 residues. The CDR3 region has the DNA TGTGCCAGCTTGACAGAGACCAGCTCTGGGGCCAACGTCCTGACTTTC. Translated, it gives CASLTETSSGANVLTF.

This clonotype was picked up a small number of times. The CDR3: CASSLVAGARGETQYF. The CDR3 bases are TGTGCCAGCAGTCTGGTAGCGGGGGCGAGGGGAGAGACCCAGTACTTC. This chain links TRBV6-2 or TRBV6-3 with TRBJ2-5; TRBD2 matches at 9 bases. This CDR3 is 16 amino acids long. V was clipped by 5 bases and J by 4 bases; unmatched bases: 11. Looked up from germline, CDR1 is MNHEY and CDR2 is SVGEGT.

This clonotype was seen a handful of times. V gene TRBV7-2 combines with J gene TRBJ1-1, with a tentative D call TRBD1 (5 bases). This CDR3 has 15 amino acids. The germline V gene encodes CDR1 SGHTA and CDR2 FQGNSA. Trimming removed 5 bases at V and 3 bases at J, with 16 bases between. CDR3 sequence (DNA): TGTGCCAGCAGCCCTCCAGGCGGGGGTCACACTGAAGCTTTCTTT. Protein: CASSPPGGGHTEAFF.

The rearrangement joins TRBV5-6 to TRBJ1-1; D gene unclear. This CDR3 has 15 amino acids. With 4 bases removed from V and 8 bases from J, the gap between germline ends came to 21 bases. Looked up from germline, CDR1 is SGHDT and CDR2 is YYEEEE. Written as DNA, the CDR3 is TGTGCCAGCAGCCCCCGAGAAAGGGTCAGAGAAGAAGCTTTCTTT. Translation gives CASSPRERVREEAFF.

At least ten counts were recorded for this clonotype. The chain links TRBV30 to TRBJ1-2; D is ambiguous. Germline CDR1 reads GTSNPN; CDR2 reads SVGIG (reference sequence). Deletions cut 5 bases from V and 4 bases from J, with 11 bases between. This CDR3 has 12 residues. The CDR3 spells CAWSRTFYGYTF. The DNA of the CDR3 is TGTGCCTGGTCAAGGACGTTCTATGGCTACACCTTC.

This rearrangement joins TRBV12-3 or TRBV12-4 to TRBJ1-1; D unresolved. The CDR3 covers 15 residues. V gave up 3 bases and J gave up 6 bases, with 17 bases separating them. The DNA for the CDR3 is TGTGCCAGCAGTTTTTCGTGGGATACAAGGGCTGAAGCTTTCTTT. Translating gives CASSFSWDTRAEAFF.

The sample holds a few counts of this clonotype. This chain joins TRBV29-1 and TRBJ2-1; TRBD1 matches at 7 bases. V lost 4 bases, J lost 7 bases, and 4 bases stayed unmatched. The CDR3 runs to 12 residues. Germline assignment: CDR1 SQVTM and CDR2 ANQGSEA. The CDR3 region is CSVVGTVNEQFF. The CDR3 DNA reads TGCAGCGTTGTTGGGACAGTGAATGAGCAGTTCTTC.

This clonotype turned up a few times. V and J are TRBV29-1 and TRBJ1-4; TRBD1 matches 9 bases. The CDR3 has 14 residues. Germline V lookup: CDR1 SQVTM, CDR2 ANQGSEA. The J segment lost 0 bases and the V segment lost 7 bases, leaving 3 bases of the junction unmatched. DNA of the CDR3: TGCAGCGGGGGACAGGGCACAACTAATGAAAAACTGTTTTTT. The encoded protein is CSGGQGTTNEKLFF.

This clonotype appeared many times. The V call is TRBV5-1, the J call TRBJ2-5; TRBD1 aligns across 7 bases. The CDR3 extends over 14 amino acids. Germline CDR1 SGHRS, CDR2 YFSETQ. V lost 4 bases, J lost 2 bases, and 5 bases stayed unmatched. The CDR3 is CASSRTGPQETQYF. The DNA for the CDR3 is TGCGCCAGCAGCAGGACAGGACCGCAAGAGACCCAGTACTTC.

The chain employs TRBV20-1 and TRBJ2-1; maybe TRBD2 (6 bases). Trimming pared 5 bases from V and 3 bases from J, leaving 11 bases between. Per germline, CDR1 DFQATT and CDR2 SNEGSKA (reference sequence). The CDR3 runs 13 residues. The CDR3 protein is CSAARGNYNEQFF. In DNA, the CDR3 is TGCAGTGCTGCCCGGGGGAACTACAATGAGCAGTTCTTC.

The chain recombines TRBV4-2 with TRBJ2-5, with D possibly TRBD1 on 6 matching bases. Trimming removed 3 bases at V and 3 bases at J, with 8 bases between. The CDR3 contains 13 residues. CDR1 and CDR2 from the germline V gene are LGHNA and YNFKEQ. CDR3 protein: CASSHGQKETQYF. In DNA, the CDR3 is TGTGCCAGCAGCCACGGACAGAAAGAGACCCAGTACTTC.

This clonotype was seen at least ten times. The CDR3 nucleotides read TGTGCCAGCAGTCCGACTTCTTTCACGCAGTATTTT. Translating it yields CASSPTSFTQYF. The V call is TRBV27, the J call TRBJ2-3; no firm D call. The CDR3 contains 12 residues. The V end was cut by 5 bases, the J end by 9 bases, with 12 bases between. Germline V gene sequence: CDR1 MNHEY, CDR2 SMNVEV (reference sequence).

This clonotype was seen many times. The chain combines TRBV20-1 with TRBJ2-3, with D possibly being TRBD2 (6 bases). Deletions cut 1 base from V and 1 base from J, with 6 bases between. Per the germline V gene, CDR1 is DFQATT and CDR2 is SNEGSKA (reference sequence). The CDR3 covers 13 residues. The CDR3 region has the DNA TGCAGTGCTAGAGCGGGGGGCACAGATACGCAGTATTTT. Translating it yields CSARAGGTDTQYF.

The table lists this clonotype with many counts. The chain joins TRBV12-3 or TRBV12-4 to TRBJ1-2; TRBD1 is a possible D gene (5 bases). V was trimmed by 5 bases and J by 5 bases, leaving 15 bases between them. The CDR3 runs 14 residues. The CDR3 region has the DNA TGTGCCAGCAGTCCCACCGGGGGACTATATGGCTACACCTTC. It specifies CASSPTGGLYGYTF.

This clonotype showed up many times. V usage is TRBV10-1 and J usage is TRBJ1-1, with 8 nucleotides matching TRBD1. Per germline, CDR1 WNHNN and CDR2 SYGVQD (reference sequence). Losses at the gene ends were 4 bases for V and 4 bases for J; bases not matched to a gene: 5. The CDR3 covers 14 residues. The CDR3 sequence: CASSGTGMGTEAFF. CDR3 in DNA: TGCGCCAGCAGTGGGACAGGGATGGGCACTGAAGCTTTCTTT.

The genes are TRBV20-1 and TRBJ2-7; 10 bases are shared with TRBD2. This CDR3 is built from 14 residues. Per the germline V gene, CDR1 is DFQATT and CDR2 is SNEGSKA (reference sequence). The V segment lost 2 bases and the J segment 3 bases; nucleotides outside the gene matches: 4. CDR3 nucleotides: TGCAGTGCTAGACGTCGGACTAGCGGCTACGAGCAGTACTTC. This encodes CSARRRTSGYEQYF.

This clonotype was found many times. The chain couples TRBV10-2 to TRBJ2-3; no reliable D call. The V end lost 7 bases, the J end lost 0 bases, and 17 bases lay between the germline ends. The CDR3 is 16 residues long. CDR1 is WSHSY, CDR2 SAAADI, per germline. Here the CDR3 reads CASKNTEPSSTDTQYF. In DNA, the CDR3 is TGCGCCAGCAAAAATACAGAACCGTCTAGCACAGATACGCAGTATTTT.

This clonotype was detected a few times. The genes are TRBV12-3 or TRBV12-4 and TRBJ2-3, with D possibly being TRBD1 or TRBD2 (6 bases each). CDR3 length equals 15 residues. V dropped 4 bases and J dropped 2 bases, with 13 bases sitting between them. The CDR3 loop is CASSSGEEYTDTQYF. As DNA, the CDR3 is TGTGCCAGCAGTTCAGGGGAGGAGTACACAGATACGCAGTATTTT.

This clonotype has ten or more counts. This rearrangement joins TRBV2 to TRBJ1-5; D is unresolved. CDR3 length: 13 residues. The germline CDR1 and CDR2 sequences are SNHLY and FYNNEI. Deletions cut 8 bases from V and 4 bases from J, with 12 bases between. CDR3 loop: CASGSEGNQPQHF. The CDR3 bases are TGTGCCAGCGGGTCTGAGGGTAATCAGCCCCAGCATTTT.